The 10 T cell receptor beta chains in this list originate from one sample, sequenced in a study of spatial heterogeneity in lung cancer. Described time point: sample taken at primary tumor resection. No cell sorting; template was whole RNA from tumor, lung tissue or PBMC. One entry per CDR3 protein, called by TCRdb with MiXCR from the 5' RACE reads. The data show 20,000 to 25,000 distinct CDR3 sequences, with 5.5% to 8.5% seen just once and over 11% held by the top ten. The sample consisted of PBMCs, taken at surgery. Source of these receptors: a male donor with early-stage non-small cell lung cancer.

This clonotype was counted between two and nine times. V gene TRBV30 combines with J gene TRBJ1-1, with D uncertain. Germline V gives CDR1 GTSNPN, CDR2 SVGIG (reference sequence). The CDR3 is made up of 14 amino acids. V lost 3 bases, J lost 5 bases, and 16 bases lay in between. The CDR3 DNA reads TGTGCCTGGAGCGGGGAGTTCGGAGGGACTGAAGCTTTCTTT. Translated: CAWSGEFGGTEAFF.

V usage is TRBV24-1 and J usage is TRBJ2-3; possibly TRBD1 for D (5 bases). The CDR3 consists of 12 residues. The V gene lost 2 bases and the J gene lost 12 bases, with 11 bases spanning the gap. Germline-derived CDR1 and CDR2 are KGHDR and SFDVKD. CDR3 in amino acids: CATSDSGRVQYF. In DNA form, the CDR3 reads TGTGCCACCAGTGATTCCGGCAGGGTTCAGTATTTT.

This clonotype was seen ten or more times. This rearrangement joins TRBV12-3 or TRBV12-4 to TRBJ1-1, with D unresolved. CDR3 length: 11 amino acids. V lost 6 bases, J lost 5 bases, and 7 bases lay in between. The CDR3 DNA sequence: TGTGCCAGCAGCAAAGTAACTGAAGCTTTCTTT. It yields the protein CASSKVTEAFF.

This clonotype turned up a few times. The rearrangement links TRBV9 to TRBJ2-2; D remains unclear. The CDR3 has 13 amino acids. Trimming removed 1 base at V and 4 bases at J, with 5 bases between. Germline loops: CDR1 SGDLS, CDR2 YYNGEE. CDR3: CASSVKVTGELFF. The DNA for the CDR3 is TGTGCCAGCAGCGTAAAGGTCACCGGGGAGCTGTTTTTT.

This clonotype was observed at least ten times. The chain couples TRBV20-1 to TRBJ1-4; D call uncertain. Germline assignment: CDR1 DFQATT and CDR2 SNEGSKA (reference sequence). With 6 bases removed from V and 4 bases from J, the gap between germline ends came to 9 bases. The CDR3 covers 12 residues. The CDR3 here is CSARMGNEKLFF. CDR3 sequence (DNA): TGCAGTGCCCGAATGGGTAATGAAAAACTGTTTTTT.

The chain has TRBV20-1 and TRBJ2-7, with D uncertain. The CDR3 consists of 12 residues. The V gene lost 2 bases and the J gene lost 5 bases, with 10 bases spanning the gap. CDR1 and CDR2 from the germline V gene are DFQATT and SNEGSKA (reference sequence). CDR3 coding DNA: TGCAGTGCTAGATCGTTAGCCCACGAGCAGTACTTC. Protein sequence: CSARSLAHEQYF.

The V and J genes are TRBV6-5 and TRBJ2-1; 7 nucleotides match TRBD2. The CDR3 has 16 amino acids. CDR1 and CDR2 from the germline V gene are MNHEY and SVGAGI. V was pared by 0 bases and J by 6 bases, with 8 bases of the junction left unmatched. The chain's CDR3 is CASSYSASGATNEQFF. The CDR3 DNA follows: TGTGCCAGCAGTTACTCAGCCAGCGGGGCGACCAATGAGCAGTTCTTC.

This clonotype was found many times. V gene TRBV27 combines with J gene TRBJ2-1; 10 bases map to TRBD2. Germline V CDR1 and CDR2: MNHEY, SMNVEV (reference sequence). Trimming removed 6 bases from V and 3 bases from J; junction bases left unmatched: 11. The CDR3 spans 17 residues. CDR3 region: CASRFNSGTSDYNEQFF. The DNA of the CDR3 is TGTGCCAGCAGATTCAACTCCGGGACTAGCGACTACAATGAGCAGTTCTTC.

This clonotype was counted at least ten times. This sequence joins TRBV28 and TRBJ1-5; D perhaps matches TRBD1 (5 bases). The germline V gene encodes CDR1 MDHEN and CDR2 SYDVKM. The length of the CDR3 is 17 residues. V lost 2 bases and J 5 bases, leaving 19 bases between the germline ends. The CDR3 spells CASSLRTGRGGDQPQHF. The CDR3, as DNA: TGTGCCAGCAGTTTAAGAACCGGCCGCGGGGGGGATCAGCCCCAGCATTTT.

This clonotype was found a few times. The J gene is TRBJ2-1, the V gene TRBV18, with TRBD1 identical over 8 bases. Germline lookup yields CDR1 KGHSH and CDR2 LQKENI. J lost 5 bases, V lost 0 bases, and 0 bases had no gene match. This CDR3 comprises 14 residues. In DNA form, the CDR3 reads TGTGCCAGCTCACCACCGGACAGGGACAATGAGCAGTTCTTC. Translated: CASSPPDRDNEQFF.